Below, 30 T cell receptor beta chains from the same sample are listed, as sequenced in a study of T cell responses to AZD1222 COVID-19 vaccine. Measured with immunoSEQ multiplex PCR; TCRdb has only the in-frame clones, and not every one. The sample includes 130,000 or so clones, about 92% seen only once; the top ten take over 0.85%. Sequencing used peripheral blood, obtained on day 0 of MenACWY control vaccination. These receptors all stem from an adult in good health.

This chain connects TRBV9 to TRBJ1-2; D is uncertain. CDR1 is SGDLS and CDR2 is YYNGEE in the germline V gene. The CDR3 totals 15 residues. Trimming took off 0 bases at V and 8 bases at J, with 17 bases between the two ends. Here the CDR3 DNA reads TGTGCCAGCAGCGTAGCCCCGGGAGGTACCCGCGGCTACACCTTC. Translated, it gives CASSVAPGGTRGYTF.

The sample holds one count of this clone. The chain carries TRBV5-1 and TRBJ2-3, with a tentative D call TRBD2 (6 bases). This CDR3 has 16 amino acids. The germline V and J ends were trimmed by 6 bases and 0 bases, with 17 bases remaining between them. Per the germline V gene, CDR1 is SGHRS and CDR2 is YFSETQ. The CDR3 loop is CASTPGVNPSTDTQYF. The CDR3 DNA reads as TGCGCCAGCACCCCGGGGGTGAACCCTAGCACAGATACGCAGTATTTT. The full variable domain, in which reference TRBV5-1 and TRBJ2-3 provide the parts outside the CDR3, is KAGVTQTPRYLIKTRGQQVTLSCSPISGHRSVSWYQQTPGQGLQFLFEYFSETQRNKGNFPGRFSGRQFSNSRSEMNVSTLELGDSALYLCASTPGVNPSTDTQYFGPGTRLTVL.

The gene calls are TRBV19 and TRBJ1-4, with D perhaps matching TRBD1 (5 bases). Trimming pared 2 bases from V and 7 bases from J, leaving 11 bases between. The CDR3 loop spans 14 amino acids. Germline V lookup: CDR1 LNHDA, CDR2 SQIVND (reference sequence). CDR3 amino acids: CASSIRGGSEKLFF. CDR3 in DNA: TGTGCCAGTAGTATAAGGGGAGGCAGTGAAAAACTGTTTTTT.

The chain employs TRBV28 and TRBJ1-6; 7 bases are a match to TRBD1. V lost 6 bases and J lost 5; bases outside the gene matches: 4. CDR3 length: 14 residues. Germline CDR1 MDHEN, CDR2 SYDVKM. CDR3 coding DNA: TGTGCCAGCAGGGTCGGGACAGATAATTCACCCCTCCACTTT. The encoded protein is CASRVGTDNSPLHF.

The chain recombines TRBV7-9 with TRBJ2-2, with 8 bases that match TRBD1. Germline V gives CDR1 SEHNR, CDR2 FQNEAQ (reference sequence). The J segment lost 1 base and the V segment lost 6 bases, leaving 7 bases of the junction unmatched. The CDR3 has 16 residues. The CDR3 DNA reads as TGTGCCAGCAGTCAAGCAGGGACAGGGAACACCGGGGAGCTGTTTTTT. This codes for CASSQAGTGNTGELFF.

This clone appeared a few times. J is TRBJ2-1 and V is TRBV7-6; 10 nucleotides match TRBD2. Losses at the gene ends were 3 bases for V and 5 bases for J; bases not matched to a gene: 7. The CDR3 extends over 16 amino acids. CDR1 and CDR2 from the germline V gene are SGHVS and FNYEAQ. The DNA for the CDR3 is TGTGCCAGCAGCTTGTCTAGCGGGAGTTATAACAATGAGCAGTTCTTC. Its protein product is CASSLSSGSYNNEQFF.

The genes are TRBV6-4 and TRBJ1-4, with D unresolved. V dropped 4 bases and J dropped 4 bases, with 16 bases sitting between them. The CDR3 is 16 amino acids. Germline lookup yields CDR1 MRHNA and CDR2 SNTAGT. The CDR3 DNA sequence: TGTGCCAGCAGTGCCTCCTTCGGGCTCCGTAATGAAAAACTGTTTTTT. Protein product: CASSASFGLRNEKLFF.

V and J are TRBV5-1 and TRBJ2-3; D is unclear. V was trimmed by 3 bases and J by 2 bases, leaving 13 bases between them. Per the germline V gene, CDR1 is SGHRS and CDR2 is YFSETQ. The CDR3 is 15 residues long. In DNA form, the CDR3 reads TGCGCCAGCAGCTCCACAGTTTTGAACACAGATACGCAGTATTTT. As protein: CASSSTVLNTDTQYF.

The rearrangement uses TRBV10-1 and TRBJ1-1, with 10 nucleotides matching TRBD1. Germline V CDR1 and CDR2: WNHNN, SYGVQD (reference sequence). The CDR3 is made up of 15 amino acids. Trimming cost V 3 bases and J 6 bases; bases outside gene matches: 7. The CDR3 DNA reads as TGCGCCAGCAGTGAAAGGGGACAGGGGTTCGCTGAAGCTTTCTTT. Translating gives CASSERGQGFAEAFF.

This clone has at least ten counts. The V gene is TRBV27, the J gene TRBJ2-7; the D gene is possibly TRBD2 (5 bases). The CDR3 contains 13 residues. Per the germline V gene, CDR1 is MNHEY and CDR2 is SMNVEV (reference sequence). Deletions cut 3 bases from V and 7 bases from J, with 13 bases between. The CDR3 here is CASSFPGTGEQYF. CDR3 nucleotides: TGTGCCAGCAGTTTTCCCGGTACGGGGGAGCAGTACTTC.

The chain recombines TRBV30 with TRBJ1-1, with 9 nucleotides matching TRBD1. V lost 1 base and J lost 4; bases outside the gene matches: 7. Germline CDR1 and CDR2: GTSNPN and SVGIG (reference sequence). The CDR3 loop spans 15 amino acids. The CDR3 spells CAWSDLTGGFTEAFF. In nucleotides, the CDR3 is TGTGCCTGGAGTGACTTGACAGGGGGATTCACTGAAGCTTTCTTT.

The chain is built from TRBV6-5 and TRBJ2-3, with TRBD2 matching 7 bases. The J segment lost 6 bases and the V segment lost 0 bases, leaving 0 bases of the junction unmatched. Germline V lookup: CDR1 MNHEY, CDR2 SVGAGI. The CDR3 sequence is 13 residues long. The DNA for the CDR3 is TGTGCCAGCAGTTACTCGGGGGGGGATACGCAGTATTTT. This sequence encodes CASSYSGGDTQYF.

This clone was picked up one time. The V gene is TRBV11-2, the J gene TRBJ1-1; 8 nucleotides match TRBD1. There are 16 residues in the CDR3. Germline V gene lookup returns CDR1 SGHAT and CDR2 FQNNGV. The V and J ends lost 2 bases and 7 bases, in that order; junction bases with no gene match: 12. The CDR3: CASSLSLWQGALEAFF. CDR3 in DNA: TGTGCCAGCAGCTTAAGTCTTTGGCAGGGGGCACTTGAAGCTTTCTTT.

V is TRBV15 and J is TRBJ2-7; TRBD2 matches at 7 bases. Per the germline V gene, CDR1 is LNHNV and CDR2 is YYDKDF (reference sequence). V dropped 5 bases and J dropped 3; count of bases not matched to a gene: 7. This CDR3 has 14 residues. The CDR3 bases are TGTGCCACCAGCCAAAAGACTAGCCGCTACGAGCAGTACTTC. Translation: CATSQKTSRYEQYF. The full variable domain, with the rest looked up from reference TRBV15 and TRBJ2-7, is DAMVIQNPRYQVTQFGKPVTLSCSQTLNHNVMYWYQQKSSQAPKLLFHYYDKDFNNEADTPDNFQSRRPNTSFCFLDIRSPGLGDTAMYLCATSQKTSRYEQYFGPGTRLTVT.

The CDR3 reads CASPQGQPNTEAFF. The CDR3 region has the DNA TGTGCCAGCCCCCAGGGACAGCCGAACACTGAAGCTTTCTTT. V usage is TRBV6-5 and J usage is TRBJ1-1; 7 nucleotides align to TRBD1. V gave up 8 bases and J gave up 1 base; unmatched junction bases: 7. The V gene's germline CDR1 is MNHEY and CDR2 SVGAGI. CDR3 size: 14 residues.

This chain joins TRBV5-8 and TRBJ1-1; a possible D gene is TRBD1 (5 bases). CDR1 SGHTS and CDR2 YDEGEE come from the germline V gene. Trimming cost V 1 base and J 6 bases, with 13 bases left between them. The CDR3 extends over 14 amino acids. CDR3 residues: CASSLLSREAEAFF. For the CDR3, the DNA is TGTGCCAGCAGCTTGTTATCCAGGGAGGCTGAAGCTTTCTTT.

This clone was observed a single time. The J gene is TRBJ2-6, the V gene TRBV27; D gene uncertain. The V gene's germline CDR1 is MNHEY and CDR2 SMNVEV (reference sequence). The CDR3 is 15 amino acids. The V gene lost 2 bases and the J gene lost 1 base, with 6 bases spanning the gap. This chain's CDR3 is CASSLGVSGANVLTF. As DNA, the CDR3 is TGTGCCAGCAGTTTAGGGGTATCTGGGGCCAACGTCCTGACTTTC.

The V call is TRBV6-4, the J call TRBJ2-1, with 10 bases that match TRBD1. The CDR3 spans 15 residues. The V gene's germline CDR1 is MRHNA and CDR2 SNTAGT. With V trimmed by 5 bases and J by 4 bases, 5 bases remained unmatched. CDR3: CASSKTGGFYNEQFF. DNA of the CDR3: TGTGCCAGCAGTAAGACAGGGGGCTTTTACAATGAGCAGTTCTTC.

The chain has TRBV19 and TRBJ1-5; D gene unclear. Deletions cut 7 bases from V and 3 bases from J, with 13 bases between. CDR1 is LNHDA, CDR2 SQIVND, per germline (reference sequence). The CDR3 totals 14 residues. The CDR3 protein is CASKISGYNQPQHF. CDR3 bases: TGTGCCAGTAAAATCTCCGGTTACAATCAGCCCCAGCATTTT. The complete variable domain, with remaining parts taken from reference TRBV19 and TRBJ1-5, reads DGGITQSPKYLFRKEGQNVTLSCEQNLNHDAMYWYRQDPGQGLRLIYYSQIVNDFQKGDIAEGYSVSREKKESFPLTVTSAQKNPTAFYLCASKISGYNQPQHFGDGTRLSIL.

This clone was observed a single time. The chain employs TRBV6-2 or TRBV6-3 and TRBJ1-1; 7 nucleotides agree with TRBD1. Looked up from germline, CDR1 is MNHEY and CDR2 is SVGEGT. The CDR3 runs to 13 residues. V lost 6 bases and J lost 7; bases outside the gene matches: 8. The CDR3: CASSPTGNREAFF. The CDR3 DNA follows: TGTGCCAGCAGCCCGACAGGGAACCGTGAAGCTTTCTTT.

This rearrangement joins TRBV7-3 to TRBJ1-1, with a tentative D call TRBD1 (6 bases). V was clipped by 5 bases and J by 0 bases, with 10 bases between them. The CDR3 extends over 14 amino acids. The germline V gene has CDR1 SGHTA and CDR2 FQGTGA. CDR3 nucleotides: TGTGCCAGCAGCCAAACAGGGATGAACACTGAAGCTTTCTTT. Translating it yields CASSQTGMNTEAFF.

The chain couples TRBV5-4 to TRBJ2-2; D perhaps matches TRBD2 (5 bases). V lost 4 bases to trimming and J lost 1 base, with 11 bases between them. The CDR3 contains 15 residues. CDR1 is SGHNT and CDR2 is YYREEE in the germline V gene (reference sequence). The CDR3 loop reads CASSISSLNTGELFF. The CDR3 bases are TGTGCCAGCAGCATATCTAGCCTGAACACCGGGGAGCTGTTTTTT. Looking up the rest from reference TRBV5-4 and TRBJ2-2 gives the full variable domain: ETGVTQSPTHLIKTRGQQVTLRCSSQSGHNTVSWYQQALGQGPQFIFQYYREEENGRGNFPPRFSGLQFPNYSSELNVNALELDDSALYLCASSISSLNTGELFFGEGSRLTVL.

The chain carries TRBV7-3 and TRBJ1-2; no firm D call. Per the germline V gene, CDR1 is SGHTA and CDR2 is FQGTGA. Trimming removed 2 bases from V and 0 bases from J, with 10 bases in between. CDR3 size: 15 residues. The CDR3 sequence: CASSLSGSPNYGYTF. CDR3 bases: TGTGCCAGCAGCTTATCAGGCAGCCCTAACTATGGCTACACCTTC.

The J gene is TRBJ2-1, the V gene TRBV6-5; 9 bases are a match to TRBD2. CDR3 length: 15 amino acids. The J segment lost 8 bases and the V segment lost 1 base, leaving 6 bases of the junction unmatched. Germline CDR1 reads MNHEY; CDR2 reads SVGAGI. The CDR3 DNA reads as TGTGCCAGCAGTTACTTACTAGCGGGTCCCCATGAGCAGTTCTTC. Amino acid sequence: CASSYLLAGPHEQFF.

This clone has just a few counts. V usage is TRBV7-9 and J usage is TRBJ2-1; tentative D call: TRBD1 (5 bases). This CDR3 contains 14 residues. V dropped 5 bases and J dropped 9 bases, with 17 bases sitting between them. Germline V CDR1 and CDR2: SEHNR, FQNEAQ (reference sequence). The CDR3 spells CASSPSGRGGEQFF. CDR3 DNA sequence: TGTGCCAGCAGCCCTTCGGGTAGGGGCGGTGAGCAGTTCTTC.

This chain uses TRBV2 with TRBJ2-5; D may match TRBD1 or TRBD2 (5 bases each). In germline, CDR1 is SNHLY, CDR2 FYNNEI. The CDR3 totals 12 residues. V was clipped by 3 bases and J by 5 bases, with 7 bases between them. For the CDR3, the DNA is TGTGCCAGCAGTGAGAGGGACGAGACCCAGTACTTC. This sequence encodes CASSERDETQYF. Together with reference TRBV2 and TRBJ2-5, the CDR3 gives the full variable domain: EPEVTQTPSHQVTQMGQEVILRCVPISNHLYFYWYRQILGQKVEFLVSFYNNEISEKSEIFDDQFSVERPDGSNFTLKIRSTKLEDSAMYFCASSERDETQYFGPGTRLLVL.

The J gene is TRBJ2-5, the V gene TRBV3-1 (or the pseudogene TRBV3-2), with 12 bases identical to TRBD2. Germline CDR1 is LGHDT and CDR2 is YNNKEL (reference sequence). V was clipped by 4 bases and J by 1 base; unmatched bases: 4. The CDR3 totals 16 residues. The CDR3: CASSPGLAGPQETQYF. CDR3 in DNA: TGTGCCAGCAGCCCTGGACTAGCGGGGCCCCAAGAGACCCAGTACTTC.

CDR3 nucleotides: TGCGCCAGCAGCCAAGCCCCTCGCGGCACTGAAGCTTTCTTT. Protein product: CASSQAPRGTEAFF. V usage is TRBV4-3 and J usage is TRBJ1-1; D gene unclear. Germline V CDR1 and CDR2: LGHNA, YSLEER. V was trimmed by 1 base and J by 4 bases, leaving 10 bases between them. The CDR3 has 14 amino acids.

The V call is TRBV7-8, the J call TRBJ2-3; D is possibly TRBD2 (5 bases). This CDR3 has 16 residues. In germline, CDR1 is SGHVS, CDR2 FQNEAQ. V was clipped by 3 bases and J by 0 bases, with 13 bases between them. The CDR3: CASSFGGSTSTDTQYF. The CDR3 DNA sequence: TGTGCCAGCAGCTTCGGCGGGTCAACTAGCACAGATACGCAGTATTTT.

This rearrangement joins TRBV19 to TRBJ2-2; D remains unclear. Trimming left V 6 bases short and J 7 bases short, with 18 bases between. The CDR3 extends over 15 amino acids. Germline loops: CDR1 LNHDA, CDR2 SQIVND (reference sequence). This CDR3 reads CASRGPGSVFGELFF. The DNA for the CDR3 is TGTGCCAGTAGAGGGCCCGGGTCGGTATTCGGGGAGCTGTTTTTT.